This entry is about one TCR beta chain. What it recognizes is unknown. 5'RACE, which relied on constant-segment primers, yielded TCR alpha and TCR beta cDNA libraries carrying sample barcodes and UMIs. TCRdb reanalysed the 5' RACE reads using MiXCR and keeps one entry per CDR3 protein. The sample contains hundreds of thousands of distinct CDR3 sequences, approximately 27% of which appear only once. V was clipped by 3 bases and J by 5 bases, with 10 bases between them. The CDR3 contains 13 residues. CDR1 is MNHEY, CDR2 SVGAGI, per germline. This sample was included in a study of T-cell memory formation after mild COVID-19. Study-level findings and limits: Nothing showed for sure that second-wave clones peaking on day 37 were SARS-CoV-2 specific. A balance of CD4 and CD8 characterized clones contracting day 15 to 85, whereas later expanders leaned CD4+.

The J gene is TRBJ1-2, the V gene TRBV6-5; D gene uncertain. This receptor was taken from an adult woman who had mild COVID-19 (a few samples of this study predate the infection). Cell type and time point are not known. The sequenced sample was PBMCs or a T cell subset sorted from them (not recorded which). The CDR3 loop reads CASSYTTEYGYTF. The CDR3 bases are TGTGCCAGCAGTTATACGACTGAGTATGGCTACACCTTC.